This entry concerns a single T cell receptor beta chain. This clonotype appeared a single time. The clone's antigen remains unknown. There are no base qualities to consult, and no much larger clone falls within one base. The donors were around 39 Caucasian individuals from Russia, aged about 6 to 95 years, who were systemically healthy. Each donor gave approximately 10 milliliters of peripheral blood, collected into EDTA-treated Vacutainer tubes. Ficoll-Paque density-gradient centrifugation was used to isolate PBMCs, with at least 6 million per sample. Trizol reagent was used to extract total RNA from PBMCs, with at least 6 micrograms per sample. For every donor, an aliquot of PBMCs went through flow cytometry to measure the percentages of naive CD45RAhigh/CD27high T cells. The data were taken from a study of blood T cells in healthy people across ages (dated by TCRdb to the mid-2010s). About the full investigation: In model experiments, template switching captured about one uniquely barcoded TCR beta cDNA molecule for every two T cells. Two additional independent replicas of 1 million unique cDNA reads from the same blood draw were analyzed for two donors (one aged 18 to 30 and one aged 80 or older). Using deep sequencing normalized with unique cDNA molecular identifiers, the study measured how TCR beta repertoire diversity changes with age. To avoid experimental bias, donors of different ages were distributed randomly across sequencing lanes. Donors were grouped into four age groups: young (average roughly 17 years), middle-aged (less than 40), aged (around 60) and long-lived (approximately 75). On the study overall, not on this receptor specifically: Donor CMV infection status was unknown, potentially confounding age-related changes in expanded clonotypes. Observed TCR beta diversity per million T cells fell roughly linearly with age, and a significant reduction was already apparent by age approximately 40. Estimates of total diversity based on one million sequenced T cells were considered lower bounds and underestimates. Bulk unsorted PBMC profiling prevented conclusive comparison of naive and antigen-experienced compartments. There was a strong correlation between observed TCR beta diversity and the percentage of naive T cells measured by flow cytometry. Compared with the aged group, the long-lived group had more naive CD4+ T cells, fewer expanded clones and increased TCR diversity, suggesting age selection.

The receptor library was made with 5' RACE. The data were produced on an Illumina HiSeq 2500. A second roughly 6 to 12 cycle PCR used a sample-barcoded 5' primer and a J-beta primer mix. Each TCR beta cDNA molecule received a unique molecular identifier from a template-switch 5' adaptor carrying 12 random nucleotides. At least 3 million CDR3-containing paired-end reads were obtained from each sample. First-strand cDNA synthesis was performed from all RNA using the Mint cDNA synthesis kit, with priming by a TRBC-specific oligonucleotide. Following uracil-DNA glycosylase treatment, all cDNA underwent a first 18-cycle PCR with the universal primers M1SS and BC2_uni_R. The study's processing was this. Normalization of each sample was performed by random selection of 1 million high-quality reads, each carrying a distinct molecular identifier. Instead of being binned into consensus sequences, reads with shared molecular identifiers were discarded. MiTCR, run with a Q25 quality threshold and the strictest error-elimination algorithm, handled CDR3 identification, clonotype clustering and error correction. A nonparametric unseen species model using Euler transformation provided a lower-bound estimate of total TCR beta diversity. TCRdb ran its own pipeline on the public reads, namely fastp trimming at Q25 and MiXCR clone calling, and kept in-frame beta chains. Merged by CDR3 protein, the rows form single entries marked with the most common genes and DNA. These V and J calls are TCRdb output, not the study's own analysis. The sample profile shows about 1.8 million distinct CDR3 sequences; 49% of them were found once. The top ten clonotypes cover less than 2.5% of the sample.

Source material: blood. This TCR came from a woman aged 40 to 50 in good health.

Here the CDR3 is given as CASSTEREPDNEQFF. The DNA sequence is given as TGTGCCAGTAGCACTGAGCGAGAGCCCGACAATGAGCAGTTCTTC. The chain is encoded by TRBV19 joined to TRBJ2-1; no D gene call is confident. Including the terminal cysteine and phenylalanine, the CDR3 comprises 15 residues. Of all the DNA, just the CDR3 is kept, 45 bases in frame from base 1. As encoded in the germline V gene (reference sequence), CDR1 is LNHDA while CDR2 is SQIVND. At the junction V is shortened by 6 bases and J by 5 bases, with 17 bases in between.